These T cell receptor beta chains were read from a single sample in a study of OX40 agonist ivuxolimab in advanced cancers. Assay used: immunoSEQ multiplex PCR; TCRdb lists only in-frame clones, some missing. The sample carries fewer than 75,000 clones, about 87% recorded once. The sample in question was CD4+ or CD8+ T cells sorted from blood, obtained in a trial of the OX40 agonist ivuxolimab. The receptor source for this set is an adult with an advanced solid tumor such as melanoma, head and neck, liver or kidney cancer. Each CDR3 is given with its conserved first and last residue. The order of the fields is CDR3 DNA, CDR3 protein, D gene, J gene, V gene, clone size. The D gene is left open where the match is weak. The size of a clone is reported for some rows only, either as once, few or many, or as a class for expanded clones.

CDR3nt: TGTGCCAGCAGCTCAGACCGCAATCAGCCCCAGCATTTT
CDR3aa: CASSSDRNQPQHF
d_gene: -
j_gene: TRBJ1-5
v_gene: TRBV11-2
abundance: -

CDR3nt: TGCGCCAGCACCCGGGACAGGGGGCAAAATGAGCAGTTCTTC
CDR3aa: CASTRDRGQNEQFF
d_gene: TRBD1
j_gene: TRBJ2-1
v_gene: TRBV5-1
abundance: -

CDR3nt: TGTGCCTGGAGTTCCGGGACTAGCGGAACAGATACGCAGTATTTT
CDR3aa: CAWSSGTSGTDTQYF
d_gene: TRBD2
j_gene: TRBJ2-3
v_gene: TRBV30
abundance: -

CDR3nt: TGTGCCAGCAGCTTAACCGGGACCTCCCTCGCCTTC
CDR3aa: CASSLTGTSLAF
d_gene: -
j_gene: TRBJ1-2
v_gene: TRBV7-6
abundance: -

CDR3nt: TGTGCCAGCAGCCCTCCCGCCGGACTTAGCTACGAGCAGTACTTC
CDR3aa: CASSPPAGLSYEQYF
d_gene: -
j_gene: TRBJ2-7
v_gene: TRBV9
abundance: -

CDR3nt: TGTGCCAGTAGTATAGAGGGAGGGACTAGCAATCAGCCCCAGCATTTT
CDR3aa: CASSIEGGTSNQPQHF
d_gene: -
j_gene: TRBJ1-5
v_gene: TRBV19
abundance: -

CDR3nt: TGTGCCAGTAGTAAGGGGGCTGGCTACACCTTC
CDR3aa: CASSKGAGYTF
d_gene: TRBD1
j_gene: TRBJ1-2
v_gene: TRBV19
abundance: -

CDR3nt: TGTGCCAGCACCCAGACCTGGGGGAATCAGCCCCAGCATTTT
CDR3aa: CASTQTWGNQPQHF
d_gene: -
j_gene: TRBJ1-5
v_gene: TRBV6-1
abundance: -

CDR3nt: TGTGCCTGGGGGGTGGGCAGCCTAGCCAAAAACATTCAGTACTTC
CDR3aa: CAWGVGSLAKNIQYF
d_gene: -
j_gene: TRBJ2-4
v_gene: TRBV30
abundance: -

CDR3nt: TGCAGCGTTGAAGAAGGGGGAAGTGGCTACACCTTC
CDR3aa: CSVEEGGSGYTF
d_gene: -
j_gene: TRBJ1-2
v_gene: TRBV29-1
abundance: -

CDR3nt: TGTGCCAGCTCAGAGAGGGCAGGATTCAATCAGCCCCAGCATTTT
CDR3aa: CASSERAGFNQPQHF
d_gene: -
j_gene: TRBJ1-5
v_gene: TRBV18
abundance: -

CDR3nt: TGTGCCACCCGCGTACAGGGGGCCTATGGCTACACCTTC
CDR3aa: CATRVQGAYGYTF
d_gene: TRBD1
j_gene: TRBJ1-2
v_gene: TRBV7-2
abundance: -

CDR3nt: TGTGCCAGCAGCTTTAAGGGAGTGGGTTACAATGAGCAGTTCTTC
CDR3aa: CASSFKGVGYNEQFF
d_gene: -
j_gene: TRBJ2-1
v_gene: TRBV7-3
abundance: few

CDR3nt: TGTGCCAGCAGCCCTCTTCCCAACGGGGAGCTGTTTTTT
CDR3aa: CASSPLPNGELFF
d_gene: -
j_gene: TRBJ2-2
v_gene: TRBV9
abundance: -

CDR3nt: TGTGCCAGCAGCTTATGGACTAGCGCCCGTAATGAGCAGTTCTTC
CDR3aa: CASSLWTSARNEQFF
d_gene: TRBD2
j_gene: TRBJ2-1
v_gene: TRBV11-3
abundance: once

CDR3nt: TGTGCCAGCAGTGTACGGGGGGTTGCAACTAATGAAAAACTGTTTTTT
CDR3aa: CASSVRGVATNEKLFF
d_gene: -
j_gene: TRBJ1-4
v_gene: TRBV2
abundance: -

CDR3nt: TGTGCCAGCACCCGACAGGGGAACTATGGCTACACCTTC
CDR3aa: CASTRQGNYGYTF
d_gene: TRBD1
j_gene: TRBJ1-2
v_gene: TRBV6-5
abundance: few

CDR3nt: TGTGCCAGCAGGGGGGCCAGAAGCACAGATACGCAGTATTTT
CDR3aa: CASRGARSTDTQYF
d_gene: -
j_gene: TRBJ2-3
v_gene: TRBV6-1
abundance: -

CDR3nt: TGTGCCAGCAGCTTGGATTTACTAGTACGGGAGACCCAGTACTTC
CDR3aa: CASSLDLLVRETQYF
d_gene: -
j_gene: TRBJ2-5
v_gene: TRBV5-4
abundance: -

CDR3nt: TGTGCCAGCAGTCAGGGGGGCCCTTCACCCCTCCACTTT
CDR3aa: CASSQGGPSPLHF
d_gene: TRBD1
j_gene: TRBJ1-6
v_gene: TRBV6-1
abundance: -